The rows below give T cell receptor beta chains drawn from one sample of a study of shared clonotypes between healthy human individuals. TCRdb's copy holds only in-frame clones and misses some; the assay was immunoSEQ multiplex PCR. This table has approximately 1,000,000 clones, approximately 80% appearing once. Sequencing was carried out using memory CD4+ T cells from PBMCs. The receptors were sampled from a man in his late teens or twenties in good health. Some clones in this sample may be carry-over from other donors' samples. Both conserved end residues are part of each CDR3. The D gene is left open where the match is weak. A row's size may be missing; if present it is once, few, many or a size class.

size	J	V	D	CDR3	DNA
NA	TRBJ2-3	TRBV11-1	NA	CASSVGRRTDTQYF	TGTGCCAGCTCTGTAGGACGCCGGACGGATACGCAGTATTTT
once	TRBJ2-3	TRBV6-5	NA	CASSKSGADTQYF	TGTGCCAGCAGCAAATCAGGGGCAGATACGCAGTATTTT
NA	TRBJ1-2	TRBV6-1	TRBD1	CAHRGTGGIYGYTF	TGTGCTCACCGGGGGACAGGGGGCATCTATGGCTACACCTTC
NA	TRBJ2-6	TRBV6-5	NA	CASSRQPGANVLTF	TGTGCCAGCAGCCGACAGCCTGGGGCCAACGTCCTGACTTTC
NA	TRBJ2-7	TRBV6-1	NA	CASSEGGRAYEQYF	TGTGCCAGCAGTGAAGGCGGACGGGCCTACGAGCAGTACTTC
NA	TRBJ2-3	TRBV4-3	NA	CASSYFGVDTQYF	TGCGCCAGCAGTTACTTTGGGGTAGATACGCAGTATTTT
NA	TRBJ2-7	TRBV28	TRBD1	CASSNRGVSSYEQYF	TGTGCCAGCAGTAACAGGGGGGTAAGCTCCTACGAGCAGTACTTC
once	TRBJ2-3	TRBV6-1	NA	CASITDVSGTDTQYF	TGTGCCAGCATTACCGACGTGTCAGGCACAGATACGCAGTATTTT
NA	TRBJ1-3	TRBV7-2	NA	CASSFAVSSGNTIYF	TGTGCCAGCAGCTTCGCAGTCAGCTCTGGAAACACCATATATTTT
NA	TRBJ2-4	TRBV28	TRBD2	CASSSPGGTKNIQYF	TGTGCCAGCAGTTCTCCGGGAGGAACCAAAAACATTCAGTACTTC
once	TRBJ2-2	TRBV30	NA	CAWSVRKATGELFF	TGTGCCTGGAGTGTAAGGAAGGCCACCGGGGAGCTGTTTTTT
NA	TRBJ2-3	TRBV11-3	TRBD1	CASSGRDSASTDTQYF	TGTGCCAGCAGCGGTAGGGACAGCGCGAGCACAGATACGCAGTATTTT
NA	TRBJ2-7	TRBV18	NA	CASSPNRAYEQYF	TGTGCCAGCTCACCGAACAGGGCCTACGAGCAGTACTTC
NA	TRBJ1-2	TRBV2	TRBD1	CASSGQGHGYTF	TGTGCCAGCAGCGGACAGGGGCATGGCTACACCTTC
NA	TRBJ2-2	TRBV5-6	NA	CASNPWSSGNTGELFF	TGTGCCAGCAACCCTTGGAGTAGCGGTAACACCGGGGAGCTGTTTTTT